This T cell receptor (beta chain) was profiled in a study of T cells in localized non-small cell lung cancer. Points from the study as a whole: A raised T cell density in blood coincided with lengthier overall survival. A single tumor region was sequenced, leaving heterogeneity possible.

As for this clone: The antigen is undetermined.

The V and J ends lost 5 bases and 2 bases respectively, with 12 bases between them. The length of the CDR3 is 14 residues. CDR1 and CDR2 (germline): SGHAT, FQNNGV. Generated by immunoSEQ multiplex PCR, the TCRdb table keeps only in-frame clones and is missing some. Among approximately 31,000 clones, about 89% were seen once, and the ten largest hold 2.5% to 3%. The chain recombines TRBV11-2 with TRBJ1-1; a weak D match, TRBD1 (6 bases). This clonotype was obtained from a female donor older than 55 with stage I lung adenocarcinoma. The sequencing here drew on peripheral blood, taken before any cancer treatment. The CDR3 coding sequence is TGTGCCAGCAGCGCGCAACAGGGAAACACTGAAGCTTTCTTT. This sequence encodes CASSAQQGNTEAFF. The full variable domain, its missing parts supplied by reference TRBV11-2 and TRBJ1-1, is EAGVAQSPRYKIIEKRQSVAFWCNPISGHATLYWYQQILGQGPKLLIQFQNNGVVDDSQLPKDRFSAERLKGVDSTLKIQPAKLEDSAVYLCASSAQQGNTEAFFGQGTRLTVV.